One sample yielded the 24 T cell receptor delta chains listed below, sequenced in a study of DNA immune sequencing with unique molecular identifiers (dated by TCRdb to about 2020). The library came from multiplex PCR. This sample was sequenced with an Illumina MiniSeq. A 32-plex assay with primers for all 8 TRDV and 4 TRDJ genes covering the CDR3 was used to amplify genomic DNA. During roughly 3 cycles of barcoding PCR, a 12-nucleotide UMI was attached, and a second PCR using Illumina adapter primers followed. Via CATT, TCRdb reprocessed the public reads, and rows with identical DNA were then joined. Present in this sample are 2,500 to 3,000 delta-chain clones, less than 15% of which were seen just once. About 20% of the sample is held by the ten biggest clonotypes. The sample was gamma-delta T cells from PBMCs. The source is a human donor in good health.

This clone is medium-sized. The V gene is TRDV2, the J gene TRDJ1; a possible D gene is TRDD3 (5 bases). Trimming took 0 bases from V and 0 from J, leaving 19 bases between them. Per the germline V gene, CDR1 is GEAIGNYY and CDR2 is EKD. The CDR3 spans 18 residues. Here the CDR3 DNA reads TGTGCCTGTGACACCTTATCCCGGGGACCTCACGACACCGATAAACTCATCTTT. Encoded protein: CACDTLSRGPHDTDKLIF.

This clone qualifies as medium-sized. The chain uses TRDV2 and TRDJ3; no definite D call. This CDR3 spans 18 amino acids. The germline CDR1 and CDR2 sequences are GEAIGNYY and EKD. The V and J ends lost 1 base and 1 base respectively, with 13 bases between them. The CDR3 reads CACDTLSRESWDTRQMFF. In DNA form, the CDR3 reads TGTGCCTGTGACACACTATCTCGAGAATCCTGGGACACCCGACAGATGTTTTTC.

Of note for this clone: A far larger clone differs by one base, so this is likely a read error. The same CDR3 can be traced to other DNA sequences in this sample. The CDR3 DNA reads TGTGCCTGTGATGTACTGGGGGATACGTCCTGGGACACCAGACAGATGTTTTTC. It is translated as CACDVLGDTSWDTRQMFF. The chain is built from TRDV2 and TRDJ3, with 13 bases identical to TRDD3. CDR1 and CDR2 from the germline V gene are GEAIGNYY and EKD. This CDR3 is 18 amino acids long.

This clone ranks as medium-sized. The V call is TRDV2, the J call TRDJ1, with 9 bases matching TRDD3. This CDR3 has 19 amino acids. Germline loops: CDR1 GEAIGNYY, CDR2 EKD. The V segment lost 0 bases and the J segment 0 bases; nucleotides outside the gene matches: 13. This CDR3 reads CACDTVATGGARYTDKLIF. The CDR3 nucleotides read TGTGCCTGTGACACCGTCGCGACTGGGGGAGCGCGGTACACCGATAAACTCATCTTT.

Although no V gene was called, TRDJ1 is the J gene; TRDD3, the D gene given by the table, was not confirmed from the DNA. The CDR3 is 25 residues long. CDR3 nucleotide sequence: TGTGCCTGTGACCCTTCCCCCGCTTCCTACCCGATCCTTTGGGGGATACGCCCGTACACCGATAAACTCATCTTT. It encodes CACDPSPASYPILWGIRPYTDKLIF.

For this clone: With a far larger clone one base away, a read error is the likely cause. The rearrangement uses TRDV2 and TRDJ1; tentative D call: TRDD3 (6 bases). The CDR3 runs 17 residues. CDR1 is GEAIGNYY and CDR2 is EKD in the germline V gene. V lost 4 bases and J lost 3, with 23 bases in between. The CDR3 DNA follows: TGTGCCTGTGATCCCCTGGGGATCCTTACGGGGTCCGATAAACTCATCTTT. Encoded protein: CACDPLGILTGSDKLIF.

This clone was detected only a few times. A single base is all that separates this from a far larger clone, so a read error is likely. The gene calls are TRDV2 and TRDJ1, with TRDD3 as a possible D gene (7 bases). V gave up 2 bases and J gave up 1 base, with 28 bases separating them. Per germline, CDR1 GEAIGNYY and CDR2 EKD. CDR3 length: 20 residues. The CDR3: CACDILPDSTGVYLTDKLIF. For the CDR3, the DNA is TGTGCCTGTGACATCCTTCCGGATAGTACTGGGGTATATCTCACCGATAAACTCATCTTT.

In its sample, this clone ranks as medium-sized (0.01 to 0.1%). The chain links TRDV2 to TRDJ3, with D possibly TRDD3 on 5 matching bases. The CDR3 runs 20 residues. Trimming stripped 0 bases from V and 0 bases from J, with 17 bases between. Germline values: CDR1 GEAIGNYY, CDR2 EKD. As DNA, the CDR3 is TGTGCCTGTGACACCCCCGGGGTTGGGGCCTTCTCCTGGGACACCCGACAGATGTTTTTC. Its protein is CACDTPGVGAFSWDTRQMFF.

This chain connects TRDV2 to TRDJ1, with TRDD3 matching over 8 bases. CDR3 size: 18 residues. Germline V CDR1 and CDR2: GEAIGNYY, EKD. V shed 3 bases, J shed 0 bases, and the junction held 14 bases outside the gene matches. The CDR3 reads CACDPLEGYAKYTDKLIF. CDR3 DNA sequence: TGTGCCTGTGACCCTCTAGAGGGATACGCGAAGTACACCGATAAACTCATCTTT.

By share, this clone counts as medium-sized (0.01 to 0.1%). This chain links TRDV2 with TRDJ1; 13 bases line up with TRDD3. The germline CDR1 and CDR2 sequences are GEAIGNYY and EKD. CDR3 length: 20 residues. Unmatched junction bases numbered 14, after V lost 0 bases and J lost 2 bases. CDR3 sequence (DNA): TGTGCCTGTGACACCGTCGCCCCACTGGGGGATACGACGGGAACCGATAAACTCATCTTT. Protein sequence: CACDTVAPLGDTTGTDKLIF.

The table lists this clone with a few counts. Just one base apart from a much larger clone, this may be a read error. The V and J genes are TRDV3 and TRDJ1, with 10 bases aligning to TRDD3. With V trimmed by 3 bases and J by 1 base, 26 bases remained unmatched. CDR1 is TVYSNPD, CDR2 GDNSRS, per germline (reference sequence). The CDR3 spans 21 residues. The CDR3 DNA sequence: TGTGCCTTAGGGCCTTCCCCATACTGGGGGATTTACGCCTTGTGCACCGATAAACTCATCTTT. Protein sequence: CALGPSPYWGIYALCTDKLIF.

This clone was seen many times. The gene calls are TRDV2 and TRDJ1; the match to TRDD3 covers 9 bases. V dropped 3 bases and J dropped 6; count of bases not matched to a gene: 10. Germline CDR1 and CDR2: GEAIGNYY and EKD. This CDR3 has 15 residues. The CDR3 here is CACDVLGDPRNKLIF. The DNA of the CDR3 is TGTGCCTGTGACGTACTGGGGGACCCCCGTAATAAACTCATCTTT.

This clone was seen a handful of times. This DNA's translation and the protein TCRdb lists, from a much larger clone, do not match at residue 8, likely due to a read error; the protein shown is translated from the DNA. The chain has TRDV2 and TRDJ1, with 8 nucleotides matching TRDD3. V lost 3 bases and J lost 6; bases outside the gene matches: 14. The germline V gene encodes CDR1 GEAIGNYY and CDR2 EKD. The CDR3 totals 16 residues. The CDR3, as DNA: TGTGCCTGTGACGTACTGGGGGGTACGAGAGAAAATAAACTCATCTTT. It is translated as CACDVLGGTRENKLIF.

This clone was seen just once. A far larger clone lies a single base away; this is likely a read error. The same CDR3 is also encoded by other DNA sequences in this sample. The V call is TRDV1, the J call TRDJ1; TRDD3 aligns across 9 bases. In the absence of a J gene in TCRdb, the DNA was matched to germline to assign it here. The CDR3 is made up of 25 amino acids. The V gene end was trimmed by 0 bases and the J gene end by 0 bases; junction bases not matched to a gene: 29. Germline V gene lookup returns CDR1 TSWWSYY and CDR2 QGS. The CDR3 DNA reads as TGTGCTCTTGGGGAACTTGATACTGACGCAATAACTGGGGGACCTGGGACCAGGTACACCGATAAACTCATCTTT. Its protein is CALGELDTDAITGGPGTRYTDKLIF.

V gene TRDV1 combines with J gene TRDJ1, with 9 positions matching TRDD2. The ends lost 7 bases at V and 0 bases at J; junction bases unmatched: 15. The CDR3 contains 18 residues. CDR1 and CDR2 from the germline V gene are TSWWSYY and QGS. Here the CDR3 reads CALVPPSYAFWDTDKLIF. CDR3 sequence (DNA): TGTGCTCTTGTACCCCCTTCCTACGCTTTTTGGGACACCGATAAACTCATCTTT.

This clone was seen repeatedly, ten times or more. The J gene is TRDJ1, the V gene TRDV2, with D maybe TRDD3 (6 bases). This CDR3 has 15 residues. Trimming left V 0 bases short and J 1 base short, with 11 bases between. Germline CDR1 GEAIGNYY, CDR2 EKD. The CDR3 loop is CACDTVGAPTDKLIF. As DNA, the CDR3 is TGTGCCTGTGACACCGTGGGGGCCCCCACCGATAAACTCATCTTT.

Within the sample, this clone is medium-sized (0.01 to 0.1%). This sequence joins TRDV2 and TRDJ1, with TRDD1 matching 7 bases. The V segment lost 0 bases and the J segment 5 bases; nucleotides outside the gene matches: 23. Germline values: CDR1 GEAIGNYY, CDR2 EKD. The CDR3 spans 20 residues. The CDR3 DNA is TGTGCCTGTGACACCGTTGGTCGAAATAGCTGGGATCACAGGGGTGATAAACTCATCTTT. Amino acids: CACDTVGRNSWDHRGDKLIF.

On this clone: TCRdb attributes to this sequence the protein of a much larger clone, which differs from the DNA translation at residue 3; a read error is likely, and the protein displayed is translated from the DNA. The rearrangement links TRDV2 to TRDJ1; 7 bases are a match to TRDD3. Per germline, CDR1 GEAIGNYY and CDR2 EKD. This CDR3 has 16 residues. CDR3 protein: CASDTLGTGLDPKLIF. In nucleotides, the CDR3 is TGTGCCAGTGACACACTGGGGACTGGCCTAGATCCCAAACTCATCTTT.

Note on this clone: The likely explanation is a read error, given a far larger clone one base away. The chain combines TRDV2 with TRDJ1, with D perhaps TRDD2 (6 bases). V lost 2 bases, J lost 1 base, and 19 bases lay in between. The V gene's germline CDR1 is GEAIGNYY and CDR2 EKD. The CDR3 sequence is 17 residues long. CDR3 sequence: CACDILEPSRGTDKLIF. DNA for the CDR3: TGTGCCTGTGACATTCTGGAGCCTTCCCGAGGCACCGATAAACTCATCTTT.

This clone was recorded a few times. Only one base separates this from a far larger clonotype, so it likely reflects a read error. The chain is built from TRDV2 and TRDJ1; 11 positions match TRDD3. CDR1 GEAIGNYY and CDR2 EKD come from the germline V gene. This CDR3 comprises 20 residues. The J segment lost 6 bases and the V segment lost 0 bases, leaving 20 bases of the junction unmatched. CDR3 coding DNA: TGTGCCTGTGACACCCTATCCCTACTGGGGGATAAGAGGCAGGCAAATAAACTCATCTTT. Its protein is CACDTLSLLGDKRQANKLIF.

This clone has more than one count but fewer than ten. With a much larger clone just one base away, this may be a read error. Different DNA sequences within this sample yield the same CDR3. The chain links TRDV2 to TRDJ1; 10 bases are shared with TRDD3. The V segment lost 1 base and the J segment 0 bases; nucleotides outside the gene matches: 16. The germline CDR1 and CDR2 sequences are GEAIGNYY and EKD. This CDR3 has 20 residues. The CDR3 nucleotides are TGTGCCTGTGACACGGTGGGCACTGGGGGATCGAGGGCTTACACCGATAAACTCATCTTT. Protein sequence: CACDTVGTGGSRAYTDKLIF.

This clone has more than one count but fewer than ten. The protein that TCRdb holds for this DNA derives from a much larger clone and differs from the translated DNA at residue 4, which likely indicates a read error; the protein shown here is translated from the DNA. This CDR3 is CACNPWGSRSSWDTRQMFF. Here the CDR3 DNA reads TGTGCCTGTAACCCTTGGGGGAGTAGGAGCTCCTGGGACACCCGACAGATGTTTTTC. The gene calls are TRDV2 and TRDJ3; 7 bases line up with TRDD3. J gave up 0 bases and V 6 bases, and 13 bases lay outside the gene matches. Germline CDR1 reads GEAIGNYY; CDR2 reads EKD. This CDR3 contains 19 residues.

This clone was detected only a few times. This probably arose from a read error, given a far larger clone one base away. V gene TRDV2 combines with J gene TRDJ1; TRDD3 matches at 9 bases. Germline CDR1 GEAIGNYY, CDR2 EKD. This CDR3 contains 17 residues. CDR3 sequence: CACVPLILGENTDNLIF. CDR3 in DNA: TGTGCCTGTGTCCCTCTGATACTGGGGGAAAACACCGATAACCTCATCTTT.

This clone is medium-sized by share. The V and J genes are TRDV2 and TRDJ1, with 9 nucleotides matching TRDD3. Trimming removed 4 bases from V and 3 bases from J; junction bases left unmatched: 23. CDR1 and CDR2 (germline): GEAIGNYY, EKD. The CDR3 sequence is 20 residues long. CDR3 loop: CACETPPWRGYAAEPDKLIF. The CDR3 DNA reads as TGTGCCTGTGAGACACCCCCGTGGAGGGGATACGCGGCAGAACCCGATAAACTCATCTTT.